This note documents a single T cell receptor beta chain sequence. The antigen this receptor binds is unknown. The method was the immunoSEQ multiplex PCR assay. For the multiplex PCR, a mixture combining 60 forward primers for TCR Vbeta segments and 13 reverse primers for TCR Jbeta segments was used. A multiplex PCR assay on genomic DNA amplified the CDR3 region of rearranged TCR beta genes. The amplified TCR beta libraries were sequenced on the Illumina HiSeq System as 87-base-pair reads. As for the original processing: Across the roughly 670 repertoires, a later analysis counted some 81 million unique TCR beta chains, 8.5 million to 12 million of which were shared by at least two donors. A nearest-neighbor algorithm error-corrected the raw reads and collapsed the reads into unique sequences, merging closely related sequences to remove PCR and sequencing errors. CDR3 sequences were aligned to IMGT reference sequences to assign V, D and J gene segments. For a sequence to be retained, a match of at least six nucleotides to both a V gene segment and a J gene segment was required. Rearrangements were called productive when the CDR3 lacked stop codons and stayed in frame with V and J; all others were non-productive. Following IMGT convention, CDR3 was defined as the stretch from the second conserved V-encoded cysteine to the conserved J-encoded phenylalanine. In an earlier analysis of around 540 of the donors, sequences lacking an unambiguous match to a single V gene segment were excluded. An earlier analysis of approximately 590 of the donors classified V segments as functional when productive rearrangements were above 56.7% and as segregating when the standard deviation between donors was above 5%. A statistical classification framework was built to diagnose cytomegalovirus status from the catalog of TCR beta chain sequences. A later analysis assigned V and J genes by comparing TCR nucleotide sequences with IMGT/GENE-DB human TR gene sequences. Using the TCRdist pipeline, a later analysis assigned CDR3 sequences along with most-parsimonious VDJ recombination scenarios. In a later analysis, each TCR beta chain was defined by its CDR3 amino acid sequence together with its V-gene family, and reads without a unique V-gene family were excluded. A later analysis removed 550 to 650 highly shared, low-generation-probability nucleotide sequences to deal with suspected cross-contamination and a sequencing artifact. In a later analysis, a clonal expansion index was calculated for each public chain from normalized within-repertoire ranks of inferred template counts. In a later analysis, generation probabilities were computed with a VDJ recombination model fitted to out-of-frame rearrangements, and the resulting probabilities were checked against IGoR. In a later analysis, TCR-TCR, TCR-HLA and TCR-CMV co-occurrence was scored with hypergeometric tests, and a repertoire-size bias correction was applied to TCR pairs. In a later analysis, false discovery rates were estimated by permuting HLA or CMV assignments 20 times. In a later analysis, co-occurring TCRs were grouped with DBSCAN, and TCRdist sequence similarity was added when clustering was performed within HLA-allele-positive subsets. Co-occurrence clustering excluded repertoires with fewer than 30,000 or more than 120,000 public chains, plus five with anomalous nucleotide sharing. TCRdb holds this immuneACCESS table with in-frame rearrangements only. Some clones are missing; in checked studies, unresolved V genes explain under half, and the rest has no known cause. For V, J and clone size, that table is used; D and trimming come from the DNA. In this sample's table one finds more than 100,000 clones. The top ten constitute roughly 3.5% of the sample.

The CDR3 runs 12 amino acids, cysteine and phenylalanine included. The DNA shown is the 36-base CDR3, in frame from base 1. The germline V gene gives CDR1 as SGHRS and CDR2 as YFSETQ. The germline ends are 5 bases apart after V is trimmed by 0 bases and J by 5 bases. The sample is drawn from a study of cytomegalovirus exposure and HLA in healthy donors (dated by TCRdb to about 2017). At the level of the whole study: In an earlier analysis of approximately 500 of the donors, 276 Gb of sequence data and 90 million to 120 million unique TCR beta sequences from about 179 million T cells were reported. A separate validation cohort of roughly 130 different subjects was used in addition to the roughly 640-subject first cohort. The study was designed to test whether signatures of past pathogen exposure could be identified by cataloging public T cell receptors. Using immunosequencing, the study profiled T cell repertoires from 550 to 750 subjects and related those repertoires to cytomegalovirus serostatus. In an earlier analysis of 587 of the donors, high-throughput TCR beta sequencing was used to judge whether each TCR beta V gene segment behaved as functional or pseudogenic. To study patterns of TCR occurrence, a later analysis re-analyzed previously published TCR beta repertoires from several hundred donors and added high-resolution HLA genotyping. All discovery cohort repertoires had been generated using a single sequencing platform. Class I and class II HLA loci were covered by the typing at four-digit resolution. The number of donors typed differed by locus, with 629-630 for A, B, C, DRB1 and DQB1, 522 for DQA1, 600 to 610 for DPA1, and roughly 450 for DPB1. Several DR-DQ haplotypes were handled as single units for association and clustering because linkage in the cohort was strong. To predict cytomegalovirus infection status, the study brought together high-throughput TCR immunosequencing, statistical association of individual TCRs with disease status, and machine learning. Alongside the repertoire data, information on donor age, sex, ethnicity and CMV serostatus was compiled. In the later analysis, no new phenotypic data were used to find candidate immune exposures; instead, reliance was placed on TCR beta sequences and their occurrence across donors. Among some 410 genotyped donors of the cohort, an average of approximately 240,000 unique TCR beta nucleotide sequences were sequenced per donor, about a sixth of them non-productive. A later genetic analysis used genome-wide SNP genotypes for about 60% of the roughly 670 donors, treating that subset as a discovery cohort. An early release covering about 600 HLA-typed donors comprised about 300 gigabases of sequencing data and approximately 80 million unique TCR sequences. The genetic ancestry cluster associated with self-reported Caucasian donors included 70% to 85% of the approximately 400 genotyped donors. What the study reported, not specific to this receptor: In a later analysis, the rate of TCR association differed among HLA loci, with DRB1 alleles having the most associated TCRs and HLA-C alleles having the fewest. The presence/absence analyses assumed that sequencing depth was roughly uniform across donors, and that assumption may not be true. The earlier analysis of almost 600 of the donors excluded seventeen rarely observed V segments, including chromosome 9 orphons, because counts were too low. A few of the identified cytomegalovirus-associated TCR beta chains were confirmed in vitro to be specific for cytomegalovirus antigens. A further reported finding was that TCR beta sequences accurately predicted the HLA-A and HLA-B alleles for most subjects in the first cohort. At a false discovery rate of 0.05, a later analysis linked 16,951 TCR beta sequences to specific HLA alleles. For the cohort, immune exposure information was limited to CMV serostatus. In an earlier analysis of fewer than 700 of the donors, most TCR beta V segments appeared in productive rearrangements about 87% or about 30% of the time, broadly matching IMGT annotations. Only TCR beta chains were sequenced in this cohort, and the absence of alpha or paired-chain data limited detectable features. Linkage disequilibrium might explain the correlated functional status among segregating V segments, but an unknown experimental factor could not be ruled out. Several of the top co-occurrence clusters appeared to be linked to parvovirus B19, influenza, CMV and Epstein-Barr virus, according to a later analysis. Assigning TCR associations to individual alleles was difficult when HLA alleles, especially DR and DQ, strongly co-occurred. The authors suggested that the approach could potentially be extended to other disease states and immunological phenotypes. A total of some 180 TCR beta chains were listed by the study as associated with cytomegalovirus. Compared with the approximately 670-donor mean, donors in an Asian-associated ancestry cluster had fewer N-insertions in productive TCRs, according to a later genetic analysis. While some public TCRs were present in many individuals, most TCR sequences turned up only very rarely across donors. Because HLA typing was unavailable for some donors at each locus, only the typed subset was used in association tests. Most CMV-associated TCR beta chains appeared to be HLA-restricted in a later analysis, and the HLA associations seemed to be driven largely by CMV exposure. An association between a missense DCLRE1C variant and V-gene and J-gene trimming of TCR beta chains was found in a later genetic analysis and replicated in an independent cohort. Some IMGT-functional V segments, including TRBV6-2 and TRBV6-3, could not be told apart with the 87-base-pair reads, so those segments were excluded. Cytomegalovirus status was reported to be diagnosed by the classifier with high specificity and sensitivity in both the original and validation cohorts. Compared with equally common non-associated chains, HLA-associated TCR beta chains in a later analysis were more clonally expanded and had lower generation probabilities. A cluster of highly shared sequence variants was judged likely to be a technical artifact of the sequencing pipeline.

In total, 600 or so healthy bone marrow donors made up the cohort. Cohort members were all nominally healthy when sampled, although unrecorded immune exposures were likely present. The donor tested CMV seronegative and was one of the 352 seronegative cohort members. Each donor provided a peripheral blood sample, and peripheral blood mononuclear cells were used for TCR beta sequencing. Genomic DNA extraction from the blood cell samples was performed with the Qiagen DNeasy Blood Extraction Kit. The clonotype originates from a man aged 18 to 30 in good health and CMV-seronegative. The chain is assembled from TRBV5-1 and TRBJ1-2, with the D gene not confidently named. Sequenced input: PBMCs. The CDR3 protein: CASSLDSYGYTF. The nucleotides read TGCGCCAGCAGCTTGGACAGTTATGGCTACACCTTC.